This passage covers 32 T cell receptor beta chains from one sample sequenced in a study of T cell repertoires in aging, cancer and after chemotherapy. Rearranged V-D-J TRB sequences were amplified with a mixed TRB-A/B primer pool. TCRdb reprocessed the multiplex PCR reads with MiXCR, giving one entry per CDR3 protein. The repertoire consists of about 5,500 distinct CDR3 sequences, with over 25% occurring once and the leading ten covering 5.8%. Peripheral blood genomic DNA, not sorted cells or RNA, was the template. Source material: blood. These TCRs come from a human donor in good health.

The table lists this clonotype with a few counts. The chain combines TRBV5-1 with TRBJ2-7; 9 bases map to TRBD1. Trimming cost V 5 bases and J 5 bases; bases outside gene matches: 14. The CDR3 has 16 residues. The germline gives CDR1 SGHRS, CDR2 YFSETQ. The DNA of the CDR3 is TGCGCCAGCAGGCGCCCTTACAGGGGGCGAGGTAACGAGCAGTACTTC. Protein product: CASRRPYRGRGNEQYF.

Within the sample, this clonotype is medium-sized. The rearrangement joins TRBV6-5 to TRBJ2-2; TRBD1 agrees at 9 bases. The CDR3 length is 14 residues. V was pared by 7 bases and J by 5 bases, with 5 bases of the junction left unmatched. Germline CDR1 reads MNHEY; CDR2 reads SVGAGI. CDR3 DNA: TGTGCCAGCACCCCGGGACAGGGAACCGGGGAGCTGTTTTTT. Protein: CASTPGQGTGELFF.

By share of the sample, this clonotype is large. The J gene is TRBJ2-3, the V gene TRBV29-1; 8 bases align to TRBD2. CDR1 and CDR2 (germline): SQVTM, ANQGSEA. V lost 3 bases to trimming and J lost 0 bases; unmatched junction nucleotides: 5. The CDR3 is 15 amino acids. CDR3 bases: TGCAGCGTTGACACGACTAGCGAAAGCACAGATACGCAGTATTTT. Protein product: CSVDTTSESTDTQYF.

J is TRBJ1-2 and V is TRBV19; a possible D gene is TRBD1 (5 bases). The CDR3 is 16 residues long. Per germline, CDR1 LNHDA and CDR2 SQIVND (reference sequence). V was cut by 6 bases and J by 2 bases, with 19 bases left in between. CDR3 sequence (DNA): TGTGCCAGTAGACCGGGACGGCTTGGAGAAAACTATGGCTACACCTTC. Translated, it gives CASRPGRLGENYGYTF.

Notes on this clonotype: A much larger clone is a single base away; this may be a read error. The J gene is TRBJ1-2, the V gene TRBV12-3 or TRBV12-4; TRBD1 matches at 8 bases. The CDR3 is 13 residues long. Trimming at V came to 3 bases and at J to 9 bases, leaving 6 bases not matched to a gene. CDR3 region: CASSFTGGYSYTF. CDR3 nucleotides: TGTGCCAGCAGTTTTACAGGGGGGTATAGCTACACCTTC.

This clonotype was found once. The junction and the germline gene differ at one end; a read error may be behind it. V usage is TRBV30 and J usage is TRBJ2-4; tentatively, D is TRBD1 (5 bases). Germline CDR1 is GTSNPN and CDR2 is SVGIG (reference sequence). This CDR3 spans 15 amino acids. The CDR3 DNA reads TGTGCCTGGAGTTTTAGGGGATTAGCCAAAAACATTCGGTACTTC. Translated: CAWSFRGLAKNIRYF.

This clonotype has just a few counts. The chain employs TRBV6-2 or TRBV6-3 and TRBJ1-2; tentative D call: TRBD1 (6 bases). V lost 7 bases, J lost 7 bases, and 16 bases lay in between. This CDR3 is 13 amino acids long. Looked up from germline, CDR1 is MNHEY and CDR2 is SVGEGT. The CDR3 loop is CASTLTGLRGYTF. The DNA for the CDR3 is TGTGCCAGCACCCTGACAGGTTTGCGTGGCTACACCTTC.

The chain joins TRBV27 to TRBJ2-3, with TRBD2 matching 9 bases. Germline V gives CDR1 MNHEY, CDR2 SMNVEV (reference sequence). The trim removed 5 bases at V and 6 bases at J, leaving 12 bases unmatched. This CDR3 has 16 residues. CDR3 sequence (DNA): TGTGCCAGCAGTCGTTGGGGTAGCGGGAGTGTGGATACGCAGTATTTT. This encodes CASSRWGSGSVDTQYF.

By frequency in the sample, this clonotype is medium-sized. The chain uses TRBV19 and TRBJ2-5, with D perhaps matching TRBD2 (7 bases). Per the germline V gene, CDR1 is LNHDA and CDR2 is SQIVND (reference sequence). The CDR3 loop spans 15 amino acids. V was clipped by 3 bases and J by 5 bases, with 16 bases between them. CDR3: CASSIDGGALETQYF. The CDR3 DNA follows: TGTGCCAGTAGTATTGATGGGGGGGCGCTTGAGACCCAGTACTTC.

By share, this clonotype ranks as medium-sized (0.01 to 0.1%). The V call is TRBV12-3 or TRBV12-4, the J call TRBJ2-2; no reliable D call. Trimming removed 3 bases from V and 0 bases from J, with 8 bases in between. The CDR3 runs 15 residues. The CDR3 loop reads CASSFSTANTGELFF. Written as DNA, the CDR3 is TGTGCCAGCAGTTTCTCCACAGCGAACACCGGGGAGCTGTTTTTT.

The V and J genes are TRBV11-2 and TRBJ1-5, with 7 nucleotides matching TRBD1. This CDR3 is 15 amino acids long. V trimming: 5 bases; J trimming: 0 bases; junction bases outside the gene matches: 4. Germline CDR1 and CDR2: SGHAT and FQNNGV. The CDR3 nucleotides read TGTGCCAGCAGCCGACAGGGCTATAGCAATCAGCCCCAGCATTTT. Its translation: CASSRQGYSNQPQHF.

This clonotype is labeled medium-sized. The V and J genes are TRBV6-5 and TRBJ2-3; no firm D call. The CDR3 loop spans 14 amino acids. Deletions cut 7 bases from V and 4 bases from J, with 15 bases between. The germline V gene encodes CDR1 MNHEY and CDR2 SVGAGI. In nucleotides, the CDR3 is TGTGCCAGCACAGAGACCGCCCACCCAGATACGCAGTATTTT. It is translated as CASTETAHPDTQYF.

The table lists this clonotype with a count of one. This chain uses TRBV19 with TRBJ2-6; D is undetermined. Trimming left V 9 bases short and J 0 bases short, with 12 bases between. The V gene's germline CDR1 is LNHDA and CDR2 SQIVND (reference sequence). CDR3 length: 15 residues. CDR3 protein: CASLVVTSGANVLTF. Here the CDR3 DNA reads TGTGCCAGCCTAGTTGTTACCTCTGGGGCCAACGTCCTGACTTTC.

The V and J genes are TRBV5-1 and TRBJ1-1; D gene unclear. Trimming cost V 0 bases and J 1 base, with 4 bases left between them. There are 13 residues in the CDR3. Germline CDR1 is SGHRS and CDR2 is YFSETQ. CDR3: CASSLGANTEAFF. The CDR3 DNA reads as TGCGCCAGCAGCTTGGGAGCGAACACTGAAGCTTTCTTT.

Judged by abundance, this clonotype is medium-sized. This rearrangement joins TRBV29-1 to TRBJ2-1; tentatively, D is TRBD2 (5 bases). Germline lookup yields CDR1 SQVTM and CDR2 ANQGSEA. V gave up 3 bases and J gave up 0 bases, with 9 bases separating them. There are 14 residues in the CDR3. CDR3 sequence reads: CSVDLGSSYNEQFF. The CDR3 region has the DNA TGCAGCGTTGATTTAGGGAGCTCCTACAATGAGCAGTTCTTC.

This clonotype was counted a few times. J is TRBJ2-7 and V is TRBV30, with TRBD2 matching over 9 bases. Germline values: CDR1 GTSNPN, CDR2 SVGIG (reference sequence). J was trimmed by 4 bases and V by 2 bases; bases with no gene match: 15. The CDR3 is 17 residues long. DNA of the CDR3: TGTGCCTGGAGTTTAACAAATCCCGCGGGGGGGCGGTACGAGCAGTACTTC. Residues: CAWSLTNPAGGRYEQYF.

The V gene is TRBV19, the J gene TRBJ1-2; no clear D. Germline V gene data show CDR1 as LNHDA and CDR2 as SQIVND (reference sequence). Trimming took 5 bases from V and 6 from J, leaving 25 bases between them. The CDR3 extends over 17 amino acids. The CDR3 reads CASSGRASTRLHHGYTF. In DNA, the CDR3 is TGTGCCAGTAGTGGGCGGGCTTCGACCCGACTCCATCATGGCTACACCTTC. The complete variable domain, with remaining parts taken from reference TRBV19 and TRBJ1-2, reads DGGITQSPKYLFRKEGQNVTLSCEQNLNHDAMYWYRQDPGQGLRLIYYSQIVNDFQKGDIAEGYSVSREKKESFPLTVTSAQKNPTAFYLCASSGRASTRLHHGYTFGSGTRLTVV.

CDR3 residues: CASSFRRSDLDGYTF. The CDR3 region has the DNA TGTGCCAGCAGTTTCCGCCGATCTGACTTGGATGGCTACACCTTC. The chain carries TRBV27 and TRBJ1-2; D is undetermined. Trimming cost V 3 bases and J 6 bases, with 17 bases left between them. Germline-derived CDR1 and CDR2 are MNHEY and SMNVEV (reference sequence). This CDR3 contains 15 residues.

This clonotype came up a few times. The chain joins TRBV5-1 to TRBJ2-3; TRBD2 aligns across 8 bases. The CDR3 has 15 amino acids. Germline loops: CDR1 SGHRS, CDR2 YFSETQ. Losses at the gene ends were 0 bases for V and 3 bases for J; bases not matched to a gene: 3. This chain's CDR3 is CASSLAGGRTDTQYF. DNA for the CDR3: TGCGCCAGCAGCTTGGCGGGGGGGCGAACAGATACGCAGTATTTT.

The rearrangement links TRBV6-1 to TRBJ2-7, with 8 nucleotides matching TRBD2. The J segment lost 4 bases and the V segment lost 5 bases, leaving 10 bases of the junction unmatched. CDR3 length equals 15 residues. Germline CDR1 MNHNS, CDR2 SASEGT. CDR3 region: CASSKSRGALYEQYF. Written as DNA, the CDR3 is TGTGCCAGCAGTAAGTCGCGGGGGGCCTTATACGAGCAGTACTTC.

Sample share makes this clonotype medium-sized. The rearrangement links TRBV5-5 to TRBJ2-3; a possible D gene is TRBD2 (5 bases). With 0 bases removed from V and 4 bases from J, the gap between germline ends came to 9 bases. Germline-derived CDR1 and CDR2 are SGHKS and YYEKEE (reference sequence). The CDR3 totals 14 residues. CDR3 DNA: TGTGCCAGCAGCTTGGGCCAGAGGGCAGATACGCAGTATTTT. This codes for CASSLGQRADTQYF.

This clonotype was seen only a few times. V gene TRBV6-1 combines with J gene TRBJ2-1; D unclear. The CDR3 extends over 13 amino acids. Trimming pared 7 bases from V and 1 base from J, leaving 8 bases between. CDR1 MNHNS and CDR2 SASEGT come from the germline V gene. CDR3 nucleotide sequence: TGTGCCAGCATCCGGGCGTCCTACAATGAGCAGTTCTTC. Translated: CASIRASYNEQFF.

The rearrangement uses TRBV9 and TRBJ1-1, with 7 nucleotides matching TRBD1. CDR1 and CDR2 from the germline V gene are SGDLS and YYNGEE. The CDR3 covers 15 residues. Germline trimming cut 3 bases from V and 0 bases from J; bases unmatched to any gene: 5. The CDR3 sequence is CASSGRQGMNTEAFF. Here the CDR3 DNA reads TGTGCCAGCAGCGGACGACAGGGTATGAACACTGAAGCTTTCTTT.

The chain is built from TRBV19 and TRBJ1-5; TRBD1 is a possible D gene (6 bases). V lost 10 bases and J lost 3, with 13 bases in between. The CDR3 has 13 amino acids. Per the germline V gene, CDR1 is LNHDA and CDR2 is SQIVND (reference sequence). CDR3 loop: CATVDRYNQPQHF. The CDR3 coding sequence is TGTGCCACCGTGGACAGATACAATCAGCCCCAGCATTTT. The full variable domain, rest sourced from reference TRBV19 and TRBJ1-5, is DGGITQSPKYLFRKEGQNVTLSCEQNLNHDAMYWYRQDPGQGLRLIYYSQIVNDFQKGDIAEGYSVSREKKESFPLTVTSAQKNPTAFYLCATVDRYNQPQHFGDGTRLSIL.

The chain couples TRBV27 to TRBJ2-6; D is unclear. Deletions cut 4 bases from V and 3 bases from J, with 10 bases between. Germline lookup yields CDR1 MNHEY and CDR2 SMNVEV (reference sequence). The CDR3 runs to 15 residues. The CDR3 region is CASSSDIVGANVLTF. The CDR3 bases are TGTGCCAGCAGTTCCGATATTGTTGGGGCCAACGTCCTGACTTTC.

This CDR3 reads CARYQRAFYGYTF. In nucleotides, the CDR3 is TGTGCCCGATATCAGAGGGCCTTCTATGGCTACACCTTC. J is TRBJ1-2 and V is TRBV6-5; D gene unclear. Germline CDR1 reads MNHEY; CDR2 reads SVGAGI. This CDR3 is built from 13 residues. V was clipped by 11 bases and J by 4 bases, with 17 bases between them.

In this sample, this clonotype is medium-sized. This chain connects TRBV5-3 to TRBJ2-7; D possibly corresponds to TRBD1 (6 bases). TRBV5-3 has ORF status, its function being uncertain. Trimming cost V 1 base and J 4 bases, with 9 bases left between them. The CDR3 totals 13 residues. The CDR3 coding sequence is TGTGCCAGAAGCTTGCGTACAGGGTACGAGCAGTACTTC. Translating gives CARSLRTGYEQYF.

The chain joins TRBV6-4 to TRBJ2-1; the D call may be TRBD1 or TRBD2 (6 bases each). The V gene's germline CDR1 is MRHNA and CDR2 SNTAGT. V was trimmed by 3 bases and J by 7 bases, leaving 13 bases between them. This CDR3 has 14 amino acids. The DNA for the CDR3 is TGTGCCAGCAGTGAGGGGGGCTTCCCAAATGAGCAGTTCTTC. Amino acids: CASSEGGFPNEQFF.

The V and J genes are TRBV7-2 and TRBJ2-1; the D gene is possibly TRBD2 (5 bases). Germline V CDR1 and CDR2: SGHTA, FQGNSA. Trimming took 4 bases from V and 12 from J, leaving 7 bases between them. The CDR3 sequence is 10 residues long. The CDR3 DNA is TGTGCCAGCAGCTACCGGGGGCAGTTCTTC. It is translated as CASSYRGQFF. Drawing the rest from reference TRBV7-2 and TRBJ2-1, the complete variable domain is GAGVSQSPSNKVTEKGKDVELRCDPISGHTALYWYRQSLGQGLEFLIYFQGNSAPDKSGLPSDRFSAERTGGSVSTLTIQRTQQEDSAVYLCASSYRGQFFGPGTRLTVL.

By share of the sample, this clonotype is medium-sized (0.01 to 0.1%). For the CDR3, the DNA is TGTGCCAGCAGTCCCATCATAGCACAGGGCCTATTCCTCAACGAGCAGTACTTC. Residues: CASSPIIAQGLFLNEQYF. The J gene is TRBJ2-7, the V gene TRBV6-5; tentative D call: TRBD1 (6 bases). The CDR3 extends over 18 amino acids. Germline values: CDR1 MNHEY, CDR2 SVGAGI. Trimming stripped 5 bases from V and 5 bases from J, with 28 bases between.

The CDR3 here is CASSISLRGALRNQPQHF. In DNA, the CDR3 is TGTGCCAGTAGTATAAGTTTAAGAGGGGCGCTAAGGAATCAGCCCCAGCATTTT. This sequence joins TRBV19 and TRBJ1-5; perhaps TRBD1 as D (5 bases). Trimming shortened V by 2 bases and J by 4 bases, and 21 bases separated the two germline ends. In germline, CDR1 is LNHDA, CDR2 SQIVND (reference sequence). There are 18 residues in the CDR3.

DNA of the CDR3: TGTGCCAGCAGCCCCGGACAGACACCCTACGAGCAGTACTTC. The encoded protein is CASSPGQTPYEQYF. The rearrangement joins TRBV6-4 to TRBJ2-7, with D possibly matching TRBD1 (6 bases). Trimming pared 6 bases from V and 2 bases from J, leaving 14 bases between. CDR1 is MRHNA, CDR2 SNTAGT, per germline. The CDR3 extends over 14 amino acids.